This T cell receptor (beta chain) was sequenced for a study of cytomegalovirus exposure and HLA in healthy donors. Study as a whole: In terms of ancestry, the Caucasian-associated cluster contained roughly 81% of the 350 to 450 genotyped donors.

Concerning this clone itself: Its antigen is as yet unknown.

The study, taken as a whole, reports: TCR beta sequences reportedly predicted most subjects' HLA-A and HLA-B alleles accurately. Later work associated approximately 17,000 TCR beta sequences with HLA alleles at 0.05 false discovery rate. Owing to their indistinguishability, certain V segments, notably TRBV6-2 and TRBV6-3, were excluded.

The CDR3 consists of 15 residues. Germline CDR1 reads SGHRS; CDR2 reads YFSETQ. The ends lost 3 bases at V and 3 bases at J; junction bases unmatched: 7. The PCR employed 60 Vbeta primers together with 13 Jbeta primers. The repertoire was sequenced with immunoSEQ multiplex PCR; TCRdb's copy has only in-frame clones and lacks some. The top ten clones hold more than 10% of a sample with about 150,000 clones, over 65% of them seen once. The TCR sequence derives from a man in his forties or fifties in good health and CMV-seropositive. Input material: PBMCs. This chain uses TRBV5-1 with TRBJ1-2, with 8 nucleotides matching TRBD1. This CDR3 is CASSYTGTGDYGYTF. The DNA of the CDR3 is TGCGCCAGCAGCTACACCGGGACAGGAGACTATGGCTACACCTTC.